These T cell receptor beta chains were read from a single sample in a study of blood T cell repertoires in COVID-19. Generated by immunoSEQ multiplex PCR, the TCRdb table keeps only in-frame clones and is missing some. The data hold around 160,000 clones, with 84% observed a single time. Input material: peripheral blood. Receptors originate from a woman older than 75 with acute or convalescent COVID-19. Both conserved end residues are part of each CDR3. Each record gives: clone size, V gene, D gene, J gene, CDR3 DNA, CDR3 protein. A D gene is named only where the DNA matches it firmly. Rows may omit the clone size; those that give it use once, few, many or a size class.

-	TRBV27	TRBD2	TRBJ2-1	TGTGCCAGCAGTGTACGAGCGGGGAGCTCCTACAATGAGCAGTTCTTC	CASSVRAGSSYNEQFF
-	TRBV30	-	TRBJ1-6	TGTGCCTGGACCCACTCCAGGGGTGGGAATTCACCCCTCCACTTT	CAWTHSRGGNSPLHF
once	TRBV19	TRBD2	TRBJ2-3	TGTGCCAGTAGTATAGGGGCTAGCGGGAGTGCAGATACGCAGTATTTT	CASSIGASGSADTQYF
-	TRBV2	TRBD2	TRBJ2-3	TGTGCCAGCAGCCAGACTAGCGGGAGGGGTGCAGATACGCAGTATTTT	CASSQTSGRGADTQYF
-	TRBV28	TRBD1	TRBJ2-4	TGTGCCAGCAGTCGGGGACAGGGGGTCGCCAAAAACATTCAGTACTTC	CASSRGQGVAKNIQYF
once	TRBV3-1/TRBV3-2	TRBD2	TRBJ2-3	TGTGCCAGCCGAGCGGGATCGGGCACAGATACGCAGTATTTT	CASRAGSGTDTQYF
-	TRBV28	TRBD1	TRBJ1-5	TGTGCCAGCAGTTCACAGGGGTGGCAGCCCCAGCATTTT	CASSSQGWQPQHF
-	TRBV7-8	-	TRBJ2-1	TGTGCCAGCAGCTTAGGGACAGTTCCCCTCTTGGATGAGCAGTTCTTC	CASSLGTVPLLDEQFF
-	TRBV2	TRBD2	TRBJ2-1	TGTGCCAGCAGTCGGACTAGCGGGGGGCTACTATACAATGAGCAGTTCTTC	CASSRTSGGLLYNEQFF
-	TRBV3-1/TRBV3-2	-	TRBJ1-6	TGTGCCAGCAGCCTAAACAGCAATTCACCCCTCCACTTT	CASSLNSNSPLHF
once	TRBV9	TRBD1	TRBJ2-7	TGTGCCAGCAGCCGTGGGACAGGGGTTGGGGCAGTAGACTTC	CASSRGTGVGAVDF
-	TRBV7-9	-	TRBJ1-4	TGTGCCAGCAGCTTAGCAGGGGCAGGGGATGAAAAACTGTTTTTT	CASSLAGAGDEKLFF
once	TRBV14	TRBD2	TRBJ2-1	TGTGCCAGCAGCCTACCGGGACTACACTCTAACAATGAGCAGTTCTTC	CASSLPGLHSNNEQFF
-	TRBV5-1	-	TRBJ2-7	TGCGCCAGCAGCTTGGCCGGCGACAGGTTAAATGAGCAGTACTTC	CASSLAGDRLNEQYF
-	TRBV6-5	TRBD2	TRBJ2-3	TGTGCCAGCAGTTCAGCCGGGACTAGTTTTCCACGAGCGCAGTATTTT	CASSSAGTSFPRAQYF
-	TRBV7-2	-	TRBJ2-1	TGTGCCAGCAGCTTAGGGGCCGCGGGTTACAATGAGCAGTTCTTC	CASSLGAAGYNEQFF
-	TRBV19	TRBD1	TRBJ2-3	TGTGCCAGTAGCCTAGGGACAGGGGGAGATACGCAGTATTTT	CASSLGTGGDTQYF
once	TRBV4-3	-	TRBJ1-2	TGCGCCAGCAGCCAAGCAGGGAACCTCTATGGCTACACCTTC	CASSQAGNLYGYTF
-	TRBV5-6	TRBD1	TRBJ2-7	TGTGCCAGCAGCTTCGGGACAGGGTCCTACGAGCAGTACTTC	CASSFGTGSYEQYF
-	TRBV7-2	-	TRBJ1-2	TGTGCCAGCAGCTCCAGAGAGGGAGGCTACACCTTC	CASSSREGGYTF
-	TRBV4-1	TRBD1	TRBJ2-7	TGCGCCAGCAGCCCAAGGCCCGGGACAGGGTATGGTGAGCAGTACTTC	CASSPRPGTGYGEQYF
-	TRBV14	-	TRBJ1-5	TGTGCCAGCAGCCAATCAGATAATCAGCCCCAGCATTTT	CASSQSDNQPQHF
-	TRBV6-5	TRBD2	TRBJ2-3	TGTGCCAGCAGTTCTAGCGGGGTGGTTGCAGATACGCAGTATTTT	CASSSSGVVADTQYF
-	TRBV3-1/TRBV3-2	-	TRBJ1-2	TGTGCCAGCAGCCCGGACAGTCTAGTTGGCTACACCTTC	CASSPDSLVGYTF
few	TRBV14	-	TRBJ1-2	TGTGCCAGCAGCCAACTCCGGAGCTATGGCTACACCTTC	CASSQLRSYGYTF
-	TRBV11-1	TRBD2	TRBJ2-7	TGTGCCAGCAGCTTTAGCGGGGGCCTATACGAGCAGTACTTC	CASSFSGGLYEQYF
-	TRBV28	-	TRBJ1-4	TGTGCCAGCAGTTTTCTGGGCAGGGATAGTTTAAAACTGTTTTTT	CASSFLGRDSLKLFF
-	TRBV7-9	TRBD1	TRBJ1-1	TGTGCCAGCAATCAGGGGGCGAATAAAGCTTTCTTT	CASNQGANKAFF
-	TRBV5-1	TRBD1	TRBJ2-7	TGCGCCAGCAGCCTGACAGGGGATTACGAGCAGTACTTC	CASSLTGDYEQYF
-	TRBV6-5	TRBD1	TRBJ2-1	TGTGCCAGCAGTTACTGGACAGGGGTCTACAATGAGCAGTTCTTC	CASSYWTGVYNEQFF
-	TRBV6-4	-	TRBJ1-2	TGTGCCAGCAGTGACAACAGGCTCTCTGGCTACACCTTC	CASSDNRLSGYTF
-	TRBV6-5	-	TRBJ1-2	TGTGCCAGCAGTTACAGAGGCTATGGCTACACCTTC	CASSYRGYGYTF